Below are 21 T cell receptor beta chains sequenced from a single sample in a study of cytomegalovirus exposure and HLA in healthy donors. The primer mix had 60 Vbeta and 13 Jbeta primers. Some clones are missing from TCRdb's copy, which holds only in-frame ones; the method was immunoSEQ multiplex PCR. The sample has about 140,000 clones; roughly three quarters are singletons. The specimen sequenced was PBMCs. The receptors derive from a woman between 40 and 50 years old in good health and CMV-seronegative.

This chain joins TRBV9 and TRBJ2-1; TRBD1 aligns across 7 bases. The V and J ends lost 7 bases and 0 bases, in that order; junction bases with no gene match: 4. CDR1 is SGDLS and CDR2 is YYNGEE in the germline V gene. This CDR3 contains 14 residues. The CDR3: CASSWDSSYNEQFF. For the CDR3, the DNA is TGTGCCAGCTCGTGGGACAGCTCCTACAATGAGCAGTTCTTC.

This clone was observed a single time. The chain has TRBV7-2 and TRBJ1-2; 9 bases line up with TRBD1. V shed 5 bases and J 6 bases; nucleotides not matched to a gene: 7. CDR3 length: 14 residues. From germline, CDR1 is SGHTA and CDR2 FQGNSA. The CDR3 DNA is TGTGCCAGCAGCCACCGGACAGGGGATAATGGCTACACCTTC. This sequence encodes CASSHRTGDNGYTF.

This clone appeared a few times. The rearrangement joins TRBV13 to TRBJ1-2; D call uncertain. The CDR3 length is 13 residues. Germline V CDR1 and CDR2: PRHDT, FYEKMQ (reference sequence). V was shortened by 5 bases and J by 2 bases, with 9 bases between the two germline ends. The CDR3 loop is CASSRNLNYGYTF. The DNA for the CDR3 is TGTGCCAGCAGCCGAAACTTAAACTATGGCTACACCTTC.

The rearrangement joins TRBV5-1 to TRBJ2-2, with TRBD2 matching 9 bases. Germline loops: CDR1 SGHRS, CDR2 YFSETQ. The CDR3 extends over 16 amino acids. V gave up 5 bases and J gave up 5 bases; unmatched junction bases: 10. The CDR3 sequence is CASRPQAGGITGELFF. CDR3 bases: TGCGCCAGCAGACCCCAAGCGGGAGGAATAACCGGGGAGCTGTTTTTT. Complete variable domain (other parts from reference TRBV5-1 and TRBJ2-2): KAGVTQTPRYLIKTRGQQVTLSCSPISGHRSVSWYQQTPGQGLQFLFEYFSETQRNKGNFPGRFSGRQFSNSRSEMNVSTLELGDSALYLCASRPQAGGITGELFFGEGSRLTVL.

V and J are TRBV28 and TRBJ2-3; 9 positions agree with TRBD1. The V and J ends lost 5 bases and 7 bases, in that order; junction bases with no gene match: 10. This CDR3 has 15 residues. From germline, CDR1 is MDHEN and CDR2 SYDVKM. The CDR3: CASSRSGTGTNTQYF. The CDR3 DNA reads TGTGCCAGCAGTCGTTCCGGGACAGGGACGAATACGCAGTATTTT.

This clone was observed a handful of times. This chain links TRBV4-2 with TRBJ1-1, with D unclear. Trimming removed 0 bases from V and 1 base from J, with 3 bases in between. Germline V gene sequence: CDR1 LGHNA, CDR2 YNFKEQ. This CDR3 has 13 amino acids. The CDR3 loop is CASSQEQNTEAFF. DNA for the CDR3: TGTGCCAGCAGCCAAGAACAGAACACTGAAGCTTTCTTT.

The V call is TRBV5-1, the J call TRBJ2-6; tentative D call: TRBD2 (6 bases). The V and J ends lost 3 bases and 0 bases respectively, with 13 bases between them. This CDR3 has 17 amino acids. The germline gives CDR1 SGHRS, CDR2 YFSETQ. CDR3 protein: CASSSQAGTSGANVLTF. CDR3 coding DNA: TGCGCCAGCAGCTCCCAGGCGGGGACCTCTGGGGCCAACGTCCTGACTTTC.

The chain links TRBV10-1 to TRBJ1-1; the match to TRBD1 covers 7 bases. Germline V lookup: CDR1 WNHNN, CDR2 SYGVQD (reference sequence). This CDR3 has 15 amino acids. Trimming cost V 2 bases and J 0 bases; bases outside gene matches: 3. For the CDR3, the DNA is TGCGCCAGCAGTGAGGGGACAGTTATGAACACTGAAGCTTTCTTT. Encoded protein: CASSEGTVMNTEAFF.

The genes are TRBV6-5 and TRBJ2-1, with D perhaps TRBD2 (7 bases). Trimming stripped 6 bases from V and 16 bases from J, with 22 bases between. CDR3 length: 13 residues. Germline loops: CDR1 MNHEY, CDR2 SVGAGI. CDR3 residues: CASRPSGQRGAFF. The CDR3 bases are TGTGCCAGCAGGCCTAGCGGCCAGAGGGGGGCCTTCTTC.

J is TRBJ1-1 and V is TRBV28; tentative D call: TRBD1 (5 bases). CDR1 is MDHEN and CDR2 is SYDVKM in the germline V gene. This CDR3 has 11 residues. With 4 bases removed from V and 10 bases from J, the gap between germline ends came to 10 bases. The CDR3 DNA reads TGTGCCAGCAGTTCTCAGGGTCGAGCTTTCTTT. This sequence encodes CASSSQGRAFF.

CDR3 bases: TGTGCCAGCATTCTCGACGGGAGCTACAATGAGCAGTTCTTC. This gives the protein CASILDGSYNEQFF. The chain has TRBV6-1 and TRBJ2-1; TRBD2 is a possible D gene (6 bases). From germline, CDR1 is MNHNS and CDR2 SASEGT. Trimming pared 7 bases from V and 3 bases from J, leaving 13 bases between. The CDR3 runs to 14 residues.

The CDR3 DNA sequence: TGTGCCAGCGTCCCCCAGGGATTTAACACTGAAGCTTTCTTT. Amino acid sequence: CASVPQGFNTEAFF. The genes are TRBV2 and TRBJ1-1; D possibly corresponds to TRBD1 (5 bases). CDR3 size: 14 residues. Germline V CDR1 and CDR2: SNHLY, FYNNEI. V gave up 8 bases and J gave up 2 bases, with 15 bases separating them.

This chain joins TRBV29-1 and TRBJ2-5, with TRBD1 identical over 7 bases. The CDR3 spans 14 residues. From germline, CDR1 is SQVTM and CDR2 ANQGSEA. V lost 7 bases to trimming and J lost 1 base; unmatched junction nucleotides: 9. The CDR3: CSGYGTATQETQYF. In DNA, the CDR3 is TGCAGCGGATATGGGACAGCAACCCAAGAGACCCAGTACTTC.

The chain uses TRBV28 and TRBJ1-2; TRBD1 agrees at 9 bases. J lost 7 bases, V lost 6 bases, and 12 bases had no gene match. The CDR3 totals 15 residues. In germline, CDR1 is MDHEN, CDR2 SYDVKM. DNA of the CDR3: TGTGCCAGCAGACTATCGGGGACAGGGTCCGGTGGCTACACCTTC. Translated, it gives CASRLSGTGSGGYTF.

CDR3 sequence: CASSESSGAKNIQYF. The CDR3 nucleotides are TGCGCCAGCAGTGAGTCGTCGGGAGCCAAAAACATTCAGTACTTC. The rearrangement uses TRBV10-1 and TRBJ2-4; D remains unclear. Germline loops: CDR1 WNHNN, CDR2 SYGVQD (reference sequence). This CDR3 is built from 15 residues. With 0 bases removed from V and 0 bases from J, the gap between germline ends came to 6 bases.

The chain links TRBV29-1 to TRBJ2-1; the match to TRBD1 covers 8 bases. CDR3 length: 12 amino acids. Germline CDR1 reads SQVTM; CDR2 reads ANQGSEA. The V segment lost 0 bases and the J segment 15 bases; nucleotides outside the gene matches: 7. The chain's CDR3 is CSVEDLDRAPFF. CDR3 DNA: TGCAGCGTTGAAGATTTGGACAGGGCCCCGTTCTTC.

The chain employs TRBV4-1 and TRBJ1-4, with unresolved D. The V gene lost 4 bases and the J gene lost 2 bases, with 14 bases spanning the gap. Per germline, CDR1 MGHRA and CDR2 YSYEKL. The CDR3 extends over 16 amino acids. The DNA of the CDR3 is TGCGCCAGCAGCCTGAATGCGGGAGGCACTAATGAAAAACTGTTTTTT. This translates into CASSLNAGGTNEKLFF.

The V gene is TRBV19, the J gene TRBJ2-3; 7 bases line up with TRBD2. CDR3 size: 13 residues. With 6 bases clipped from V and 3 bases from J, the junction kept 3 bases outside the gene matches. Germline CDR1 LNHDA, CDR2 SQIVND (reference sequence). CDR3 protein: CASRRTRTDTQYF. The DNA for the CDR3 is TGTGCCAGTAGGAGGACTAGGACAGATACGCAGTATTTT.

This clone was seen a single time. The chain links TRBV5-1 to TRBJ2-1; TRBD1 matches at 8 bases. The V and J ends lost 2 bases and 6 bases, in that order; junction bases with no gene match: 4. CDR1 and CDR2 (germline): SGHRS, YFSETQ. CDR3 length: 14 amino acids. This CDR3 reads CASSFQGAGNEQFF. In DNA, the CDR3 is TGCGCCAGCAGCTTTCAGGGGGCCGGCAATGAGCAGTTCTTC. The full variable domain, in which reference TRBV5-1 and TRBJ2-1 provide the parts outside the CDR3, is KAGVTQTPRYLIKTRGQQVTLSCSPISGHRSVSWYQQTPGQGLQFLFEYFSETQRNKGNFPGRFSGRQFSNSRSEMNVSTLELGDSALYLCASSFQGAGNEQFFGPGTRLTVL.

This rearrangement joins TRBV28 to TRBJ2-7, with TRBD1 identical over 12 bases. The V segment lost 4 bases and the J segment 4 bases; nucleotides outside the gene matches: 11. This CDR3 contains 17 residues. Germline lookup yields CDR1 MDHEN and CDR2 SYDVKM. The CDR3 DNA follows: TGTGCCAGCAGTTCCCACCCGGGACAGGGGGCAGGATACGAGCAGTACTTC. Protein: CASSSHPGQGAGYEQYF.

V and J are TRBV20-1 and TRBJ1-2; D may be TRBD1 (5 bases). Trimming left V 8 bases short and J 3 bases short, with 10 bases between. Germline CDR1 DFQATT, CDR2 SNEGSKA (reference sequence). The CDR3 consists of 11 residues. The CDR3 here is CSQGGYYGYTF. Here the CDR3 DNA reads TGCAGTCAGGGCGGATACTATGGCTACACCTTC.